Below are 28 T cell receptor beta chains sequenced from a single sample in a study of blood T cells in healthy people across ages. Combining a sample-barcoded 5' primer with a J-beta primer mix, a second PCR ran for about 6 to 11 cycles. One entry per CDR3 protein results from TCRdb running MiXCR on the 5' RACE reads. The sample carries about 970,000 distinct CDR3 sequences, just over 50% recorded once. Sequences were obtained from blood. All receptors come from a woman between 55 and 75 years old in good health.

The CDR3 DNA is TGCAGCGTTGGCGGGGGTAGCAATCAGCCCCAGCATTTT. This translates into CSVGGGSNQPQHF. This chain uses TRBV29-1 with TRBJ1-5; TRBD1 might be the D (5 bases). The germline V gene encodes CDR1 SQVTM and CDR2 ANQGSEA. The CDR3 length is 13 residues. Between the trimmed V and J ends, which lost 4 bases and 0 bases, there was a span of 7 bases.

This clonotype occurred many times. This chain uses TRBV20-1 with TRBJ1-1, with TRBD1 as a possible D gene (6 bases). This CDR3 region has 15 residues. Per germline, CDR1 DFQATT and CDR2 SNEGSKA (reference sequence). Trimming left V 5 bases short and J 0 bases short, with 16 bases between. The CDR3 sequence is CSAHTGKKMNTEAFF. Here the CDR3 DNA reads TGCAGTGCTCATACAGGGAAAAAAATGAACACTGAAGCTTTCTTT.

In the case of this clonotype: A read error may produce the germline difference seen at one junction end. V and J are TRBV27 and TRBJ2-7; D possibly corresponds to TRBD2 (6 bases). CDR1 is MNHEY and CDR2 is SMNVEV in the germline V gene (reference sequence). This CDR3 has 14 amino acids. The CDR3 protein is CAGSSYGTFYEQYF. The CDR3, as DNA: TGTGCCGGCAGTTCCTACGGGACTTTCTACGAGCAGTACTTC.

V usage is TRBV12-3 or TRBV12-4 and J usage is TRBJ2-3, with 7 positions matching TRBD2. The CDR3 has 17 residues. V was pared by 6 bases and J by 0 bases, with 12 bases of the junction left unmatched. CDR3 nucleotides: TGTGCCAGCAGACCCCGACCTCCAGCGGGAAGCACAGATACGCAGTATTTT. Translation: CASRPRPPAGSTDTQYF.

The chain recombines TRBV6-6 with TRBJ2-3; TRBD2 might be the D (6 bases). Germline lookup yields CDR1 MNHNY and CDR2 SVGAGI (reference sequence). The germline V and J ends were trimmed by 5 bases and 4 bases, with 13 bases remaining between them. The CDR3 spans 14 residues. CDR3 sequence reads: CASSPRAGPDTQYF. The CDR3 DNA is TGTGCCAGCAGTCCGCGGGCGGGGCCAGATACGCAGTATTTT.

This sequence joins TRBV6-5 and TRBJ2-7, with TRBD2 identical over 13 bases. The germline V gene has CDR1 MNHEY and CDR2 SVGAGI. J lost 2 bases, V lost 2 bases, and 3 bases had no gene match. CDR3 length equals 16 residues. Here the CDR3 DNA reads TGTGCCAGCAGTTACGTTGGGACTAGCGGGGCCTACGAGCAGTACTTC. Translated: CASSYVGTSGAYEQYF.

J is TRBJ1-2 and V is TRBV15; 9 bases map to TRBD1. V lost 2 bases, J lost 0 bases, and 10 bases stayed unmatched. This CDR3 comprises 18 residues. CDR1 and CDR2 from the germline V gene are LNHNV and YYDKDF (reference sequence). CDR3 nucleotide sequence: TGTGCCACCAGCAGAAGGAAAGGGACAGGGCCCTCTAACTATGGCTACACCTTC. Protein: CATSRRKGTGPSNYGYTF.

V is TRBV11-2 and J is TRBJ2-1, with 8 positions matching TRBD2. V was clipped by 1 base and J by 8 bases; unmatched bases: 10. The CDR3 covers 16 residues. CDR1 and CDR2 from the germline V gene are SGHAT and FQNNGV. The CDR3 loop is CASSLGTGLVMDEQFF. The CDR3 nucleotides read TGTGCCAGCAGCTTAGGGACGGGACTAGTGATGGATGAGCAGTTCTTC.

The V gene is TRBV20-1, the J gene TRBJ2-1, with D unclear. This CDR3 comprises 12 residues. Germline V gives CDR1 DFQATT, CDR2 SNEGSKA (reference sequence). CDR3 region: CSPIYSYNEQFF. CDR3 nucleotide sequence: TGCAGCCCTATCTACTCCTACAATGAGCAGTTCTTC.

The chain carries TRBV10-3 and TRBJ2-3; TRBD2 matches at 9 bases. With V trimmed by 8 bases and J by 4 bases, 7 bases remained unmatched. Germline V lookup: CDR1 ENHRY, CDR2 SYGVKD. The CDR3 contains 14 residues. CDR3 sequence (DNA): TGTGCCATCGGTGCGGGAGGGCCTGCAGATACGCAGTATTTT. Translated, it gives CAIGAGGPADTQYF.

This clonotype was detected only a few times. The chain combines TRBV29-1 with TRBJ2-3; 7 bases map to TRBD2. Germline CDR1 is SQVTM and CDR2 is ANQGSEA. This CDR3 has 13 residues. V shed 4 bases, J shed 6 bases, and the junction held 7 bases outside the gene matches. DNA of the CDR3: TGCAGCGTTGGCGGGAGAGCCGTGGATACGCAGTATTTT. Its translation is CSVGGRAVDTQYF.

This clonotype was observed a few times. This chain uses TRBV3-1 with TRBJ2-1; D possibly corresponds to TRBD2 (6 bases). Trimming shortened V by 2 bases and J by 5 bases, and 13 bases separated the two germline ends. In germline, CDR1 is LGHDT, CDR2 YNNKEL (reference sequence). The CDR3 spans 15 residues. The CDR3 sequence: CASSQRLARDNEQFF. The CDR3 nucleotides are TGTGCCAGCAGCCAAAGGCTAGCGAGGGACAATGAGCAGTTCTTC.

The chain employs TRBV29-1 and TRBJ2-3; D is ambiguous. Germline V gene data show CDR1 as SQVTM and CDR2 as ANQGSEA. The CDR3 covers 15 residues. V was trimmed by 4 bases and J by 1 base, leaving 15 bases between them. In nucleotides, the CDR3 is TGCAGCGTTGTGGGTCAAACTATTCGCACAGATACGCAGTATTTT. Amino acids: CSVVGQTIRTDTQYF.

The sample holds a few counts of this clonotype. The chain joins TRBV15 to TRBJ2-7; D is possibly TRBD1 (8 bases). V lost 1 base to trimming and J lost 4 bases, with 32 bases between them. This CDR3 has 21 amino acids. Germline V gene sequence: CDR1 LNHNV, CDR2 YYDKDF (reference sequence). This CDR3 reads CATSRVARDRISGLRSYEQYF. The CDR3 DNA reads TGTGCCACCAGCAGAGTGGCGCGGGACAGGATTTCGGGACTACGTTCTTACGAGCAGTACTTC.

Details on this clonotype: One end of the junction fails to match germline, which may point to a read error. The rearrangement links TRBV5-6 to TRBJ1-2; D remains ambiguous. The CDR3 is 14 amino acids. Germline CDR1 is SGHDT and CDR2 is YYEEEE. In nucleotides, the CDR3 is TGTGCCAGCAGCTTCTTGGAAACTAACTACGGCTACACCTTC. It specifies CASSFLETNYGYTF.

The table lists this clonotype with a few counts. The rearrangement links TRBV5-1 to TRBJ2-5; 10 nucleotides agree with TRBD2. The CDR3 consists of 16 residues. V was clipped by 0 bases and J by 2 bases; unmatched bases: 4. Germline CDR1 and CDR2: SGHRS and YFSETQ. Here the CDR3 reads CASSLAGTSEQETQYF. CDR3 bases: TGCGCCAGCAGCTTGGCCGGGACTAGCGAACAAGAGACCCAGTACTTC. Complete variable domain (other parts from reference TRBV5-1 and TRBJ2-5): KAGVTQTPRYLIKTRGQQVTLSCSPISGHRSVSWYQQTPGQGLQFLFEYFSETQRNKGNFPGRFSGRQFSNSRSEMNVSTLELGDSALYLCASSLAGTSEQETQYFGPGTRLLVL.

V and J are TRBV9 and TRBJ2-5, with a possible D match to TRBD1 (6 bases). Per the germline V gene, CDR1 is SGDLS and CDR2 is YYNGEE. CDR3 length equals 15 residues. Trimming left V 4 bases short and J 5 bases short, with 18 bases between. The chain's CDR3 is CASSQSRTGRETQYF. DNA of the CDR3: TGTGCCAGCAGCCAAAGCAGAACAGGGCGTGAGACCCAGTACTTC.

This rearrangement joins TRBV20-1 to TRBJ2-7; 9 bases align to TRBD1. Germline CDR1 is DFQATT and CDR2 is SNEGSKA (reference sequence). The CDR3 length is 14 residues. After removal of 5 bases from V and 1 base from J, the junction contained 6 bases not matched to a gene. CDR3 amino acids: CSAWPTGGSYEQYF. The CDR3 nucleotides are TGCAGTGCTTGGCCGACAGGGGGGTCCTACGAGCAGTACTTC.

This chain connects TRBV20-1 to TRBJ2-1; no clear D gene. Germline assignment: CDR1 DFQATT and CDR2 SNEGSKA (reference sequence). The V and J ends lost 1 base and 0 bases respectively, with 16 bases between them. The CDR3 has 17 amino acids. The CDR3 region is CSARAPPRRSSYNEQFF. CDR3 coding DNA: TGCAGTGCTAGAGCCCCGCCTAGAAGGAGCTCCTACAATGAGCAGTTCTTC.

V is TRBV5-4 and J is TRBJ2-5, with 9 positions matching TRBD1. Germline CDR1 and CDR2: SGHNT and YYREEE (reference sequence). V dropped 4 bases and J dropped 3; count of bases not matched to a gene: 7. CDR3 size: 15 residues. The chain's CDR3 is CASSRRDRGKETQYF. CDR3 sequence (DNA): TGTGCCAGCAGCAGAAGAGACAGGGGGAAAGAGACCCAGTACTTC.

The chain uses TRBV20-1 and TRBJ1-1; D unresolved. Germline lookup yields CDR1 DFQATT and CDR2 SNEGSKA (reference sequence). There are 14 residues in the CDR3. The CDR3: CSALSDGRSTEAFF. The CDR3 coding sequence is TGCAGCGCGCTTTCGGACGGTCGGTCCACTGAAGCTTTCTTT.

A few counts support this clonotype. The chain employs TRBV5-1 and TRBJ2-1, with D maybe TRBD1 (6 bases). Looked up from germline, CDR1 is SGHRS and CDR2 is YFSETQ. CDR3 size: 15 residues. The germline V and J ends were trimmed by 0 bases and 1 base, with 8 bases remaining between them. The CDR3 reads CASSLAQGSYNEQFF. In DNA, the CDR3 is TGCGCCAGCAGCTTGGCACAGGGTTCCTACAATGAGCAGTTCTTC.

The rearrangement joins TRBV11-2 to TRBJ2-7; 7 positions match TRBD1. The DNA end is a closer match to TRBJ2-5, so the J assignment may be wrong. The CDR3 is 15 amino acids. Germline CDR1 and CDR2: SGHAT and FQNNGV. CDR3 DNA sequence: TGTGCCAGCAGCTTTCCGACAGGGCAGGGGGAGACCCAGTACTTC. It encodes CASSFPTGQGETQYF.

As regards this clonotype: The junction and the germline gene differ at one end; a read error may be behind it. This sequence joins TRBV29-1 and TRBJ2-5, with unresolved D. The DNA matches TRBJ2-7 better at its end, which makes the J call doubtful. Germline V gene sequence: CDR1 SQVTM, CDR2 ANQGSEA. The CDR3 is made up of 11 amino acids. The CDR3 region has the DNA TGCAGCGGTGAAGTAGGCTACGAGCAGTACTTC. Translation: CSGEVGYEQYF.

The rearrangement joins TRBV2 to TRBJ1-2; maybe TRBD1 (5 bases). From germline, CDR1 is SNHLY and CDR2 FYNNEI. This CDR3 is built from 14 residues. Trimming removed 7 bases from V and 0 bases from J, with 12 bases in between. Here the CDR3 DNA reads TGTGCCAGCAAATTGTGGGGGACTAACTATGGCTACACCTTC. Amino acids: CASKLWGTNYGYTF.

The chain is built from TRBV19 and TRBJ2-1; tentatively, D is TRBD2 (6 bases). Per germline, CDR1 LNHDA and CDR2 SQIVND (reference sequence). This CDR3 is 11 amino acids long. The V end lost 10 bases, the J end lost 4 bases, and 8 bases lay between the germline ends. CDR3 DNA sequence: TGTGCCACGGGACTGTACAATGAGCAGTTCTTC. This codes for CATGLYNEQFF.

The CDR3 region has the DNA TGCAGTGCTAGGGGACAGGGTTATGCATACAATGAGCAGTTCTTC. Translation: CSARGQGYAYNEQFF. The chain recombines TRBV20-1 with TRBJ2-1; 9 bases are shared with TRBD1. From germline, CDR1 is DFQATT and CDR2 SNEGSKA (reference sequence). The V segment lost 3 bases and the J segment 4 bases; nucleotides outside the gene matches: 7. The CDR3 is 15 amino acids.

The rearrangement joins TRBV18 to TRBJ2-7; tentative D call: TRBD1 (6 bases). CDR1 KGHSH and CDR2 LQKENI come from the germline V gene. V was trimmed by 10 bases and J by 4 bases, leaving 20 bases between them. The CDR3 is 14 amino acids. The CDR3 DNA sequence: TGTGCCACGCGTACGACAGGAAACTCTTACGAGCAGTACTTC. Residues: CATRTTGNSYEQYF.